The source of this TCR beta chain is a study of chemoradiotherapy in HPV16-positive cancers. A word on this clone: The antigen remains undetermined.

Regarding the study as a whole: HPV-specific T cells were functionally defined from only two HPV16-positive patients. Non-HPV-specific T cells did not expand in tumors during treatment, whereas candidate HPV-specific clones and E7-related motifs did.

This CDR3 is built from 16 residues. V dropped 0 bases and J dropped 0 bases, with 11 bases sitting between them. The germline CDR1 and CDR2 sequences are SGHRS and YFSETQ. TCRdb's copy holds only in-frame clones and misses some; the assay was immunoSEQ multiplex PCR. Of about 1,600 clones in the sample, around nine tenths are singletons; the top ten hold around an eighth. The rearrangement joins TRBV5-1 to TRBJ2-3; D unresolved. Sequenced material: tumor tissue, taken from a patient who underwent chemoradiotherapy. The receptor was isolated from a human donor with HPV-associated anogenital cancer. CDR3 in amino acids: CASSLGAARSTDTQYF. Written as DNA, the CDR3 is TGCGCCAGCAGCTTGGGAGCAGCTCGGAGCACAGATACGCAGTATTTT.